Below, 24 T cell receptor beta chains from the same sample are listed, as sequenced in a study of CD8 T cells in Susac syndrome (dated by TCRdb to about 2019). The library came from the immunoSEQ multiplex PCR assay. RNA was extracted using the RNeasy kit, and about 0.5 to 1 ug of the RNA was reverse transcribed with random hexamers. Through fastp at Q25 and MiXCR, TCRdb rebuilt clones from the public reads, retaining in-frame beta chains. Entries are consolidated by CDR3 protein sequence, retaining the most common genes and DNA. This sample gives 150,000 or so distinct CDR3 sequences in total; more than 90% of them show up just once. The ten top clones hold around 0.14% of the sample. The sequencing sample was made of CD4+ T cells from PBMCs. The receptors originated from a human donor in good health.

This clonotype was detected only once. The chain recombines TRBV24-1 with TRBJ2-5, with TRBD2 as a possible D gene (7 bases). Per the germline V gene, CDR1 is KGHDR and CDR2 is SFDVKD. CDR3 length equals 15 residues. Deletions cut 0 bases from V and 5 bases from J, with 12 bases between. CDR3 in DNA: TGTGCCACCAGTGATTTGCGGGGGGCGGGGGAGACCCAGTACTTC. Translating gives CATSDLRGAGETQYF.

The V gene is TRBV4-2, the J gene TRBJ2-3; perhaps TRBD1 as D (6 bases). Germline loops: CDR1 LGHNA, CDR2 YNFKEQ. The CDR3 runs 16 residues. The ends were cut back, 1 base at V and 3 bases at J, with 14 bases in the middle. CDR3 sequence: CASSQGDRGFTDTQYF. The DNA of the CDR3 is TGTGCCAGCAGCCAAGGCGATAGGGGGTTTACAGATACGCAGTATTTT.

The rearrangement joins TRBV6-2 or TRBV6-3 to TRBJ1-1, with D unclear. This CDR3 contains 13 residues. With 4 bases removed from V and 2 bases from J, the gap between germline ends came to 8 bases. Germline assignment: CDR1 MNHEY and CDR2 SVGEGT. The CDR3 reads CASSFPPNTEAFF. CDR3 coding DNA: TGTGCCAGCAGTTTCCCACCAAACACTGAAGCTTTCTTT.

The rearrangement joins TRBV5-1 to TRBJ2-5; D not resolved. V was pared by 0 bases and J by 2 bases, with 8 bases between. The germline gives CDR1 SGHRS, CDR2 YFSETQ. The length of the CDR3 is 14 residues. The CDR3 spells CASSLENTQETQYF. In DNA, the CDR3 is TGCGCCAGCAGCTTGGAAAACACACAAGAGACCCAGTACTTC.

This clonotype has a single count. V gene TRBV20-1 combines with J gene TRBJ2-3; D is ambiguous. The V end lost 3 bases, the J end lost 2 bases, and 9 bases lay between the germline ends. The CDR3 covers 13 residues. The germline CDR1 and CDR2 sequences are DFQATT and SNEGSKA (reference sequence). CDR3 nucleotide sequence: TGCAGTGCTAGCCACCGATCCACAGATACGCAGTATTTT. This encodes CSASHRSTDTQYF.

The chain uses TRBV29-1 and TRBJ2-3; D is undetermined. Trimming removed 2 bases at V and 6 bases at J, with 9 bases between. Germline V CDR1 and CDR2: SQVTM, ANQGSEA. CDR3 size: 12 residues. The CDR3 DNA is TGCAGCGTTGAAAAAACTGTGGATACGCAGTATTTT. Its translation is CSVEKTVDTQYF.

This clonotype was seen once. The CDR3 loop is CSARATSGGAGETQYF. The CDR3 DNA reads TGCAGTGCTAGAGCGACTAGCGGGGGGGCTGGAGAGACCCAGTACTTC. The rearrangement links TRBV20-1 to TRBJ2-5; 14 bases are a match to TRBD2. The CDR3 contains 16 residues. Germline lookup yields CDR1 DFQATT and CDR2 SNEGSKA (reference sequence). The trim removed 1 base at V and 4 bases at J, leaving 5 bases unmatched.

The gene calls are TRBV3-1 and TRBJ2-5; 10 bases are shared with TRBD2. Germline V gene data show CDR1 as LGHDT and CDR2 as YNNKEL (reference sequence). The V segment lost 4 bases and the J segment 4 bases; nucleotides outside the gene matches: 6. The CDR3 loop spans 15 amino acids. CDR3 residues: CASSPSASGGETQYF. The CDR3 DNA follows: TGTGCCAGCAGCCCGTCCGCTAGCGGGGGAGAGACCCAGTACTTC.

V and J are TRBV29-1 and TRBJ1-4, with a weak D call TRBD1 (6 bases). Germline assignment: CDR1 SQVTM and CDR2 ANQGSEA. V shed 5 bases and J shed 1 base, with 11 bases lying between them. CDR3 length equals 14 residues. In DNA form, the CDR3 reads TGCAGCGTTTCTAAGGACAGAACTAATGAAAAACTGTTTTTT. This gives the protein CSVSKDRTNEKLFF.

The chain carries TRBV29-1 and TRBJ1-1; the match to TRBD1 covers 7 bases. V was clipped by 6 bases and J by 5 bases; unmatched bases: 6. The CDR3 length is 12 residues. Germline V CDR1 and CDR2: SQVTM, ANQGSEA. The CDR3 loop is CSVNEQGTEAFF. The CDR3 nucleotides are TGCAGCGTGAACGAACAGGGGACTGAAGCTTTCTTT. Filled out from reference TRBV29-1 and TRBJ1-1, the complete variable domain reads SAVISQKPSRDICQRGTSLTIQCQVDSQVTMMFWYRQQPGQSLTLIATANQGSEATYESGFVIDKFPISRPNLTFSTLTVSNMSPEDSSIYLCSVNEQGTEAFFGQGTRLTVV.

The chain uses TRBV5-4 and TRBJ1-2; TRBD1 agrees at 8 bases. Germline values: CDR1 SGHNT, CDR2 YYREEE (reference sequence). With V trimmed by 1 base and J by 4 bases, 3 bases remained unmatched. The length of the CDR3 is 14 residues. In DNA form, the CDR3 reads TGTGCCAGCAGCTTGACGGGACAGGTCTATGGCTACACCTTC. Translation gives CASSLTGQVYGYTF.

V and J are TRBV29-1 and TRBJ1-2; 7 positions match TRBD1. The CDR3 runs 13 residues. The V and J ends lost 4 bases and 4 bases, in that order; junction bases with no gene match: 6. Germline V gives CDR1 SQVTM, CDR2 ANQGSEA. For the CDR3, the DNA is TGCAGCGTTGGACAGGGCCTTTCCTATGGCTACACCTTC. It yields the protein CSVGQGLSYGYTF.

The genes are TRBV28 and TRBJ2-3; D perhaps matches TRBD1 (6 bases). V lost 6 bases to trimming and J lost 1 base, with 17 bases between them. Germline CDR1 and CDR2: MDHEN and SYDVKM. CDR3 length: 16 amino acids. CDR3 sequence reads: CASRPYGTFGTDTQYF. In DNA, the CDR3 is TGTGCCAGCAGACCTTACGGGACATTCGGCACAGATACGCAGTATTTT.

This clonotype was picked up a small number of times. This chain joins TRBV18 and TRBJ2-7; tentatively, D is TRBD1 (6 bases). Germline V gene data show CDR1 as KGHSH and CDR2 as LQKENI. The length of the CDR3 is 13 residues. Deletions cut 2 bases from V and 3 bases from J, with 8 bases between. CDR3 sequence: CASSPEGGYEQYF. Here the CDR3 DNA reads TGTGCCAGCTCACCAGAAGGGGGCTACGAGCAGTACTTC.

As for this clonotype: The junction departs from germline at one end; a sequencing error may be responsible. CDR3 nucleotide sequence: TGCAGCGCTGAACTTCCAGGGGTGAACACTGAAGCTTTCTTT. Translated: CSAELPGVNTEAFF. This rearrangement joins TRBV29-1 to TRBJ1-1, with D possibly TRBD1 on 6 matching bases. Germline assignment: CDR1 SQVTM and CDR2 ANQGSEA. CDR3 size: 14 residues. Filled out from reference TRBV29-1 and TRBJ1-1, the complete variable domain reads SAVISQKPSRDICQRGTSLTIQCQVDSQVTMMFWYRQQPGQSLTLIATANQGSEATYESGFVIDKFPISRPNLTFSTLTVSNMSPEDSSIYLCSAELPGVNTEAFFGQGTRLTVV.

The chain carries TRBV28 and TRBJ2-7; D is ambiguous. Looked up from germline, CDR1 is MDHEN and CDR2 is SYDVKM. The CDR3 length is 14 residues. V shed 3 bases and J shed 7 bases, with 16 bases lying between them. The CDR3: CASSFSMRVREQYF. The CDR3 nucleotides are TGTGCCAGCAGTTTCTCCATGAGAGTGAGAGAGCAGTACTTC.

CDR3 protein: CASTGLMGGQYF. In DNA form, the CDR3 reads TGTGCCAGCACCGGGTTGATGGGGGGGCAGTACTTC. The chain employs TRBV6-6 and TRBJ2-7; a weak D match, TRBD2 (6 bases). Trimming pared 7 bases from V and 9 bases from J, leaving 16 bases between. The CDR3 is made up of 12 amino acids. The V gene's germline CDR1 is MNHNY and CDR2 SVGAGI (reference sequence).

The rearrangement uses TRBV15 and TRBJ2-7; D is uncertain. This CDR3 region has 13 residues. Looked up from germline, CDR1 is LNHNV and CDR2 is YYDKDF (reference sequence). V lost 0 bases and J lost 6, with 9 bases in between. CDR3 in DNA: TGTGCCACCAGCAGAGATCTTTGGCTCGAGCAGTACTTC. Residues: CATSRDLWLEQYF.

The chain employs TRBV20-1 and TRBJ2-1; a weak D match, TRBD2 (6 bases). The CDR3 contains 17 residues. V was shortened by 5 bases and J by 2 bases, with 22 bases between the two germline ends. Germline values: CDR1 DFQATT, CDR2 SNEGSKA (reference sequence). The CDR3 DNA is TGCAGTGCTCCCGGACCTTTAGCGGACCGTCCCTACAATGAGCAGTTCTTC. Protein: CSAPGPLADRPYNEQFF.

The genes are TRBV24-1 and TRBJ2-5; 8 bases line up with TRBD2. Per germline, CDR1 KGHDR and CDR2 SFDVKD. The CDR3 has 15 amino acids. J lost 3 bases, V lost 5 bases, and 7 bases had no gene match. The CDR3 loop is CATSVGGTREETQYF. The CDR3 DNA reads as TGTGCCACCAGTGTGGGTGGGACTAGAGAAGAGACCCAGTACTTC.

The chain has TRBV29-1 and TRBJ1-2; TRBD1 might be the D (6 bases). The germline gives CDR1 SQVTM, CDR2 ANQGSEA. Trimming shortened V by 1 base and J by 4 bases, and 16 bases separated the two germline ends. The CDR3 is made up of 15 amino acids. The CDR3 reads CSVEAHRVGTYGYTF. In DNA, the CDR3 is TGCAGCGTTGAAGCTCACAGGGTTGGGACCTATGGCTACACCTTC.

V and J are TRBV5-4 and TRBJ2-3; maybe TRBD2 (6 bases). Germline V gives CDR1 SGHNT, CDR2 YYREEE (reference sequence). Trimming shortened V by 6 bases and J by 6 bases, and 23 bases separated the two germline ends. The CDR3 extends over 16 amino acids. CDR3 loop: CASTPGLASLADTQYF. The CDR3 DNA is TGTGCCAGCACCCCGGGCCTAGCGTCGTTGGCGGATACGCAGTATTTT.

This clonotype appeared once. V and J are TRBV27 and TRBJ1-5, with D perhaps TRBD1 (5 bases). The CDR3 length is 14 residues. Trimming removed 3 bases at V and 6 bases at J, with 12 bases between. Per the germline V gene, CDR1 is MNHEY and CDR2 is SMNVEV (reference sequence). DNA of the CDR3: TGTGCCAGCAGTTTTTATGGGGCAGGTCAGCCCCAGCATTTT. This translates into CASSFYGAGQPQHF.

This sequence joins TRBV7-9 and TRBJ2-3; no definite D call. Deletions cut 0 bases from V and 0 bases from J, with 10 bases between. Germline V lookup: CDR1 SEHNR, CDR2 FQNEAQ (reference sequence). CDR3 size: 16 residues. CDR3 bases: TGTGCCAGCAGCTTAGCCGGGTCCCGTAGCACAGATACGCAGTATTTT. Translating it yields CASSLAGSRSTDTQYF.